The source of this T cell receptor (beta chain) is a study of cytomegalovirus exposure and HLA in healthy donors (dated by TCRdb to 2016 to 2017). Describing the broader study: An earlier analysis of approximately 600 of the donors reported more than 250 Gb of sequence data and approximately 110 million unique TCR beta sequences from about 179 million T cells. An early release that covered around 590 HLA-typed donors contained around 330 gigabases of sequencing data and about 93 million unique TCR sequences. To predict cytomegalovirus infection status, the study brought together high-throughput TCR immunosequencing, statistical association of individual TCRs with disease status, and machine learning. Alongside the repertoire data, information on donor age, sex, ethnicity and CMV serostatus was compiled. In a later genetic analysis, genome-wide SNP genotypes for about 65% of the 666 donors were used, and that subset was treated as a discovery cohort. Typing coverage varied by locus: about 629-630 donors for A, B, C, DRB1 and DQB1; about 520 for DQA1; about 570 for DPA1; more than 450 for DPB1. The study was designed to test whether signatures of past pathogen exposure could be identified by cataloging public T cell receptors. The genetic ancestry cluster associated with self-reported Caucasian donors included roughly four fifths of the 300 to 400 genotyped donors. In an earlier analysis of over 550 of the donors, high-throughput TCR beta sequencing was used to judge whether each TCR beta V gene segment behaved as functional or pseudogenic. HLA typing included class I and class II loci at four-digit resolution. Using immunosequencing, the study profiled T cell repertoires from 666 subjects and related those repertoires to cytomegalovirus serostatus. In addition to the first cohort of hundreds of subjects, a separate validation cohort of some 120 different subjects was used. Several DR-DQ haplotypes were treated as single units for association and clustering because of strong linkage in the cohort. In the later analysis, no new phenotypic data were used to find candidate immune exposures; instead, reliance was placed on TCR beta sequences and their occurrence across donors. Among some 400 genotyped donors of the cohort, an average of roughly 230,000 unique TCR beta nucleotide sequences was sequenced per donor, of which about 19% were non-productive. All discovery cohort repertoires had been generated on a single sequencing platform. A later analysis re-analyzed previously published TCR beta repertoires from several hundred donors and added high-resolution HLA genotyping to study TCR occurrence patterns.

Results and caveats for the whole study, not just this receptor: In this cohort, only TCR beta chains were sequenced, and detectable features were limited by the absence of alpha or paired-chain data. According to a later analysis, most CMV-associated TCR beta chains appeared to be HLA-restricted, and the HLA associations seemed to be driven largely by CMV exposure. Several of the top co-occurrence clusters appeared to be linked to parvovirus B19, influenza, CMV and Epstein-Barr virus, according to a later analysis. In both the original and validation cohorts, the classifier was reported to diagnose cytomegalovirus status with high specificity and sensitivity. According to a later genetic analysis, donors in an Asian-associated ancestry cluster had fewer N-insertions in productive TCRs than the approximately 670-donor mean. At a false discovery rate of 0.05, a later analysis linked 16,951 TCR beta sequences to specific HLA alleles. In a later analysis, TCR association rates were found to vary across HLA loci, with the most associated TCRs seen for DRB1 alleles and the fewest for HLA-C alleles. In vitro tests confirmed that a few of the cytomegalovirus-associated TCR beta chains recognize cytomegalovirus antigens. In the study, some 180 TCR beta chains were listed as associated with cytomegalovirus. In a later analysis, HLA-associated TCR beta chains were found to be more clonally expanded and to have lower generation probabilities than equally common non-associated chains. Correlated functional status among segregating V segments might reflect linkage disequilibrium, but an unknown experimental factor could not be ruled out. Because HLA typing was missing for some donors at each locus, association tests included only the typed subset. The sequencing pipeline was judged likely to have produced a cluster of highly shared sequence variants as a technical artifact. In a later genetic analysis, a missense DCLRE1C variant was associated with V-gene and J-gene trimming of TCR beta chains, and the association was replicated in an independent cohort. Most TCR sequences were observed very rarely across donors, whereas some public TCRs were present in many individuals. Immune exposure information for the cohort was limited to CMV serostatus. Roughly uniform sequencing depth across donors was assumed in presence/absence analyses, although this assumption may not hold. Broadly in line with IMGT annotations, most TCR beta V segments showed up in productive rearrangements about 87% or about 30% of the time in an earlier analysis of a few hundred of the donors. The earlier analysis of approximately 540 of the donors excluded approximately 17 rarely observed V segments, including chromosome 9 orphons, because counts were too low. According to the authors, the approach could potentially be generalized to other disease states and immunological phenotypes. A further reported finding was that TCR beta sequences accurately predicted the HLA-A and HLA-B alleles for most subjects in the first cohort. Some IMGT-functional V segments, including TRBV6-2 and TRBV6-3, could not be distinguished by the 87-base-pair reads and were therefore excluded. Assigning TCR associations to individual alleles was difficult when HLA alleles, especially DR and DQ, strongly co-occurred.

Libraries came from the immunoSEQ multiplex PCR assay. For the multiplex PCR, a mixture combining 60 forward primers for TCR Vbeta segments and 13 reverse primers for TCR Jbeta segments was used. The CDR3 region of rearranged TCR beta genes was amplified from genomic DNA by a multiplex PCR assay. Amplified TCR beta libraries were sequenced as 87-base-pair reads on the Illumina HiSeq System. The paper's data handling went like this. A later analysis counted tens of millions of unique TCR beta chains across the 500 to 850 repertoires, and around 9.9 million of these chains were shared by at least two donors. To remove PCR and sequencing errors, raw reads were error-corrected and collapsed into unique sequences using a nearest-neighbor algorithm that merged closely related sequences. CDR3 sequences were aligned to IMGT reference sequences to assign V, D and J gene segments. For a sequence to be retained, a match of at least six nucleotides to both a V gene segment and a J gene segment was required. Rearrangements were classified as productive when the CDR3 lacked stop codons and remained in frame with V and J, and all other rearrangements were classified as non-productive. Following IMGT convention, CDR3 was defined as the stretch from the second conserved V-encoded cysteine to the conserved J-encoded phenylalanine. The earlier analysis of 587 of the donors excluded any sequence lacking an unambiguous match to a single V gene segment. An earlier analysis of several hundred of the donors called V segments functional above 56.7% productive rearrangements and segregating when the between-donor standard deviation exceeded 5%. A statistical classification framework was developed to diagnose cytomegalovirus status using the catalog of TCR beta chain sequences. A later analysis assigned V and J genes by comparing TCR nucleotide sequences with IMGT/GENE-DB human TR gene sequences. A later analysis assigned CDR3 sequences and most-parsimonious VDJ recombination scenarios with the TCRdist pipeline. A later analysis defined each TCR beta chain by its CDR3 amino acid sequence plus V-gene family, and excluded reads lacking a unique V-gene family. In a later analysis, around 600 highly shared, low-generation-probability nucleotide sequences were removed to address suspected cross-contamination and a sequencing artifact. For each public chain, a later analysis derived a clonal expansion index from normalized ranks of inferred template counts within each repertoire. Generation probabilities in a later analysis came from a VDJ recombination model fitted to out-of-frame rearrangements, and those results were checked against IGoR. In a later analysis, TCR-TCR, TCR-HLA and TCR-CMV co-occurrence was scored with hypergeometric tests, and a repertoire-size bias correction was applied to TCR pairs. A later analysis estimated false discovery rates by permuting HLA or CMV assignments 20 times. A later analysis grouped co-occurring TCRs with DBSCAN, adding TCRdist sequence similarity when clustering within HLA-allele-positive subsets. Co-occurrence clustering excluded repertoires with fewer than 30,000 or more than 120,000 public chains, plus five with anomalous nucleotide sharing. TCRdb limited this immuneACCESS table to in-frame rearrangements with V and J called. A share of clones is missing; checked studies link under half to unresolved V genes, and the rest is unexplained. The DNA gave D and trimming, while V, J and clone size come from that table. Counted in this sample were 130,000 or so clones; approximately 8.9% of them appeared once. Roughly 7.2% of the sample lies in the top ten.

This clone has more than one count but fewer than ten. It has no known antigen specificity. There are no base qualities to consult, and no much larger clone falls within one base. The trim is 6 bases for V and 3 bases for J, with a gap of 11 bases between the germline ends. From a lookup of the germline V gene, CDR1 and CDR2 are ENHRY and SYGVKD. Spanning cysteine to phenylalanine, the CDR3 consists of 13 amino acids. Of all the DNA, just the CDR3 is kept, 39 bases in frame from base 1. The cohort was made up of approximately 670 healthy bone marrow donors. At the time of sampling, every cohort member was nominally healthy, though immune exposures that went unrecorded were likely present. The donor tested CMV seropositive, placing the donor among the roughly 300 seropositive members of the cohort. Each donor provided a peripheral blood sample, and peripheral blood mononuclear cells were used for TCR beta sequencing. The Qiagen DNeasy Blood Extraction Kit was used to extract genomic DNA from the blood cell samples.

The chain is encoded by TRBV10-3 joined to TRBJ2-5, with TRBD1 as a weak D call on 6 bases. The origin of this receptor is a woman aged 40 to 49 in good health and CMV-seropositive. The source material was PBMCs. Read as DNA, the sequence is TGTGCCATCAGAGCTCGGACAGAAGAGACCCAGTACTTC. Translated, this gives CAIRARTEETQYF.